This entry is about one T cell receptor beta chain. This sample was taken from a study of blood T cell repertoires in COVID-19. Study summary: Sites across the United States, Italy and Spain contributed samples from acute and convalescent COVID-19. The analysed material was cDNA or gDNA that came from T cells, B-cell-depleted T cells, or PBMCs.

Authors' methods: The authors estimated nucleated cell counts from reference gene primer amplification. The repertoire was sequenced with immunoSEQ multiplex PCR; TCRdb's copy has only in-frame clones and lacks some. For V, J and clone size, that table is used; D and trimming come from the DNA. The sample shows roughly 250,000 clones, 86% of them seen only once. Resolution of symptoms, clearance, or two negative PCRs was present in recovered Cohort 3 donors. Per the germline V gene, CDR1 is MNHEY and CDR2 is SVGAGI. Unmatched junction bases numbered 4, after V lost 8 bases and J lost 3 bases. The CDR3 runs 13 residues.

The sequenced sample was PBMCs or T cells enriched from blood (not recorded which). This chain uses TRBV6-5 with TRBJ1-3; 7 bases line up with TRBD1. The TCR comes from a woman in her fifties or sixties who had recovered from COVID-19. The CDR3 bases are TGTGCCAGCTTTCGGACAGGTGGAAACACCATATATTTT. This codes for CASFRTGGNTIYF.